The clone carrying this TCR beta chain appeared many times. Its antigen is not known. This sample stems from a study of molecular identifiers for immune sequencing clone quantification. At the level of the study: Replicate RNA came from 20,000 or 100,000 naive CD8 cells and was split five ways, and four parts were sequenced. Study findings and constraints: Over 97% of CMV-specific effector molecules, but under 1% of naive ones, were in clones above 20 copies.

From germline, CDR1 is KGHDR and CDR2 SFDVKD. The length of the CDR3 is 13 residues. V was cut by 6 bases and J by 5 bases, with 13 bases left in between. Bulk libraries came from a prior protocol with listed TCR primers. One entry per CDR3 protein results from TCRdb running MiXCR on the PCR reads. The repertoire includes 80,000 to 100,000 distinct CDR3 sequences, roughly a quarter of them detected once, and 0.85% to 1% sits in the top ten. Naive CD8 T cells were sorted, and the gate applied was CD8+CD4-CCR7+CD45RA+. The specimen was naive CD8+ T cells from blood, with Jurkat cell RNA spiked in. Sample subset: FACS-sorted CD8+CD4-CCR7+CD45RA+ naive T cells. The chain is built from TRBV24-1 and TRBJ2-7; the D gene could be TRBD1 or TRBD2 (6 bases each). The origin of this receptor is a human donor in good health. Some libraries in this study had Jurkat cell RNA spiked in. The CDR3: CATSPVGGNEQYF. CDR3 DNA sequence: TGTGCCACCAGTCCGGTCGGGGGCAACGAGCAGTACTTC.